This T cell receptor (beta chain) stems from a study of blood T cell repertoires in COVID-19. Study overall: The United States, Italy and Spain supplied acute and convalescent COVID-19 samples.

The CDR3 runs to 14 residues. CDR1 and CDR2 from the germline V gene are SGHDT and YYEEEE. Losses at the gene ends were 5 bases for V and 6 bases for J; bases not matched to a gene: 5. Some clones are missing from TCRdb's copy, which holds only in-frame ones; the method was immunoSEQ multiplex PCR. The sample consists of 150,000 to 200,000 clones, around four fifths of them appearing once. Source material: PBMCs or T cells enriched from blood (not recorded which). The chain recombines TRBV5-6 with TRBJ2-5; 12 bases fit TRBD2. The sequence was collected from a woman aged 45-65 years who had recovered from COVID-19. DNA of the CDR3: TGTGCCAGCAGGCGACTAGCGGGAGAACAGACCCAGTACTTC. This codes for CASRRLAGEQTQYF.